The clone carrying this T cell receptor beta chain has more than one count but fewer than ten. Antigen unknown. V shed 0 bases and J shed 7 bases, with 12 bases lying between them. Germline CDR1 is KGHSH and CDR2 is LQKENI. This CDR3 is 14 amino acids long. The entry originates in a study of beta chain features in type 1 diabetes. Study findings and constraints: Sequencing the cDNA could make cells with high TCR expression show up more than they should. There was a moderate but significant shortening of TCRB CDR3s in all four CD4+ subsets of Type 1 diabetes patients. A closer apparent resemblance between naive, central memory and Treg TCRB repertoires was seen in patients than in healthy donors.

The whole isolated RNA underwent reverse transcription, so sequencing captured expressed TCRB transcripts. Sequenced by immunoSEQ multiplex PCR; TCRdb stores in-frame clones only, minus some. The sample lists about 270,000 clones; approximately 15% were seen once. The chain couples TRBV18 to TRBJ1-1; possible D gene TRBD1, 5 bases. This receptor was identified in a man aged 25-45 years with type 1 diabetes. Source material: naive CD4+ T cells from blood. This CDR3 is CASSPPRGGVEAFF. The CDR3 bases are TGTGCCAGCTCACCACCAAGGGGCGGCGTTGAAGCTTTCTTT.